This T cell receptor beta chain was recovered during a study of blood T cell repertoires in COVID-19. Study-level information: Samples taken during acute and convalescent COVID-19 were collected in the United States, Italy and Spain. Sample material is recorded as cDNA or gDNA derived from T cells, B-cell-depleted T cells, or PBMCs.

Original processing methods: Estimates of nucleated cell counts were drawn from the amplification of reference gene primers. Profiled with immunoSEQ multiplex PCR; TCRdb holds only in-frame clones, not every one. Clone size and the V and J calls come from that table; the DNA yielded D and trimming. This sample has 380,000 or so clones; approximately 80% occur once, and the top ten carry about 1.2%. Germline-derived CDR1 and CDR2 are MNHEY and SMNVEV (reference sequence). CDR3 length equals 15 residues. The V end was cut by 3 bases, the J end by 2 bases, with 13 bases between. The chain employs TRBV27 and TRBJ2-5, with a tentative D call TRBD2 (6 bases). The material sequenced was peripheral blood. The receptor comes from a human donor with acute or convalescent COVID-19. The donor label of this sample is uncertain. The chain's CDR3 is CASSFYGSGQETQYF. CDR3 bases: TGTGCCAGCAGTTTCTACGGGAGCGGGCAAGAGACCCAGTACTTC.